Sequencing of this T cell receptor beta chain was carried out in a study of blood T cell repertoires in COVID-19. Background on the study: There were acute and convalescent COVID-19 samples, and they came from the United States, Italy and Spain. PBMCs, B-cell-depleted T cells, or T cells provided the cDNA or gDNA that made up the material.

This CDR3 has 16 residues. V was clipped by 5 bases and J by 7 bases; unmatched bases: 10. Germline CDR1 SGHTA, CDR2 FQGNSA. Per the study methods: Nucleated cell number was recorded as an estimate derived from reference gene primer amplification. The table came from immunoSEQ multiplex PCR; TCRdb's copy has only in-frame clones and leaves some out. That table furnishes V, J and clone size, whereas the DNA furnished D and trimming. The table shows 150,000 to 200,000 clones, with more than 75% occurring only once. The rearrangement links TRBV7-2 to TRBJ1-6; 8 bases match TRBD1. The sequenced sample consisted of peripheral blood. The origin of this receptor is a man aged 40-49 years with active or convalescent COVID-19. The CDR3 reads CASSQARTGKNSPLHF. For the CDR3, the DNA is TGTGCCAGCAGCCAAGCTAGGACAGGGAAGAATTCACCCCTCCACTTT.